This T cell receptor (beta chain) was captured in a study of T cell changes during pregnancy in multiple sclerosis. TCRdb's table, derived via immunoSEQ multiplex PCR, lists solely in-frame clones and lacks some. The repertoire holds more than 55,000 clones, with around 91% as singletons. CDR1 and CDR2 from the germline V gene are MNHNS and SASEGT. J was trimmed by 0 bases and V by 11 bases; bases with no gene match: 9. The CDR3 has 14 residues. The sequencing here drew on peripheral blood, taken after pregnancy. The chain uses TRBV6-1 and TRBJ2-7; 8 positions match TRBD1. The sequence was collected from a female donor in good health, enrolled as a control in a pregnancy study. This CDR3 is CASRTGQSSYEQYF. CDR3 in DNA: TGTGCCTCCCGGACAGGGCAATCCTCCTACGAGCAGTACTTC.